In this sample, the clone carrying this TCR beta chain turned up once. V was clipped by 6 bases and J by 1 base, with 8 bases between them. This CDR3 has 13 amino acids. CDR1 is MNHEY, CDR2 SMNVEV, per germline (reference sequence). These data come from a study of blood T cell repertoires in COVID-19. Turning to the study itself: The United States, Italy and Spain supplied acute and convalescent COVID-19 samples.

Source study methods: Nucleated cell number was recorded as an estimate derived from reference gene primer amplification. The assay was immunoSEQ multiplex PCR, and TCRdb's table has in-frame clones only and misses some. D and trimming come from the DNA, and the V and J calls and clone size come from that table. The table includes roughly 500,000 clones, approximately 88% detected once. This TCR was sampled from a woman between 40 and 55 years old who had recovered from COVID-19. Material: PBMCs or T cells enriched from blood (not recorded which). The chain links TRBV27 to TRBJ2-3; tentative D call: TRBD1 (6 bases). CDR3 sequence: CASRTGGTDTQYF. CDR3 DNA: TGTGCCAGCAGGACAGGAGGCACAGATACGCAGTATTTT.